The 10 T cell receptor beta chains in this list originate from one sample, sequenced in a study of cytomegalovirus exposure and HLA in healthy donors. The PCR made use of 60 Vbeta and 13 Jbeta primers. The assay was immunoSEQ multiplex PCR, and TCRdb's table has in-frame clones only and misses some. The sample lists over 150,000 clones, approximately 88% occurring once. The sample consisted of PBMCs. Receptors originate from a woman in her thirties in good health and CMV-seronegative.

The J gene is TRBJ1-1, the V gene TRBV15; D ambiguous. The CDR3 covers 13 residues. Germline V CDR1 and CDR2: LNHNV, YYDKDF (reference sequence). V gave up 0 bases and J gave up 11 bases, with 13 bases separating them. DNA for the CDR3: TGTGCCACCAGCAGAGACGAGGGCCTCGGGGCTTTCTTT. It codes for CATSRDEGLGAFF.

In the case of this clone: This same CDR3 is encoded by further DNA sequences in the sample. The chain employs TRBV5-4 and TRBJ2-5; TRBD2 matches at 11 bases. Trimming at V came to 0 bases and at J to 2 bases, leaving 6 bases not matched to a gene. Germline CDR1 reads SGHNT; CDR2 reads YYREEE (reference sequence). The CDR3 consists of 17 residues. In DNA, the CDR3 is TGTGCCAGCAGCTTGGCTGGGATAGCGGGAGGGCAAGAGACCCAGTACTTC. Translated: CASSLAGIAGGQETQYF. Full variable domain (outside the CDR3, taken from reference TRBV5-4 and TRBJ2-5): ETGVTQSPTHLIKTRGQQVTLRCSSQSGHNTVSWYQQALGQGPQFIFQYYREEENGRGNFPPRFSGLQFPNYSSELNVNALELDDSALYLCASSLAGIAGGQETQYFGPGTRLLVL.

J is TRBJ2-5 and V is TRBV19, with D maybe TRBD2 (5 bases). V was pared by 3 bases and J by 4 bases, with 12 bases between. The germline V gene has CDR1 LNHDA and CDR2 SQIVND (reference sequence). The CDR3 spans 14 residues. CDR3 coding DNA: TGTGCCAGTAGTATTTTGGGTGGAGGAGAGACCCAGTACTTC. As protein: CASSILGGGETQYF.

As regards this clone: One junction end disagrees with the germline gene, perhaps due to a read error. The genes are TRBV7-9 and TRBJ1-2; D is unresolved. The CDR3 runs 12 residues. The germline V gene encodes CDR1 SEHNR and CDR2 FQNEAQ (reference sequence). The CDR3 DNA sequence: TGTTCCAGCAGCTTTACAGACTATGGCTACACCTTC. It codes for CSSSFTDYGYTF.

This chain uses TRBV13 with TRBJ2-7; D possibly corresponds to TRBD2 (6 bases). The V end was cut by 3 bases, the J end by 9 bases, with 12 bases between. From germline, CDR1 is PRHDT and CDR2 FYEKMQ (reference sequence). This CDR3 spans 12 amino acids. CDR3 protein: CASSLPSGPQYF. In nucleotides, the CDR3 is TGTGCCAGCAGCTTGCCCAGCGGGCCGCAGTACTTC.

The rearrangement links TRBV11-2 to TRBJ2-7; 11 nucleotides align to TRBD1. V was clipped by 5 bases and J by 5 bases; unmatched bases: 8. CDR3 size: 15 residues. CDR1 and CDR2 (germline): SGHAT, FQNNGV. The CDR3 protein is CASSPWDRGRDEQYF. Written as DNA, the CDR3 is TGTGCCAGCAGCCCGTGGGACAGGGGGAGGGACGAGCAGTACTTC. Full variable domain (remainder filled in from reference TRBV11-2 and TRBJ2-7): EAGVAQSPRYKIIEKRQSVAFWCNPISGHATLYWYQQILGQGPKLLIQFQNNGVVDDSQLPKDRFSAERLKGVDSTLKIQPAKLEDSAVYLCASSPWDRGRDEQYFGPGTRLTVT.

This chain connects TRBV10-2 to TRBJ1-1; D is perhaps TRBD1 (5 bases). CDR3 length equals 14 residues. The V gene lost 1 base and the J gene lost 7 bases, with 13 bases spanning the gap. Per germline, CDR1 WSHSY and CDR2 SAAADI. CDR3 in DNA: TGCGCCAGCAGTGAGTGGGAAGGGGCCCTTGAAGCTTTCTTT. It yields the protein CASSEWEGALEAFF.

This rearrangement joins TRBV7-9 to TRBJ1-1; D is uncertain. V was shortened by 0 bases and J by 1 base, with 6 bases between the two germline ends. The CDR3 is made up of 14 amino acids. Germline values: CDR1 SEHNR, CDR2 FQNEAQ (reference sequence). The CDR3 DNA follows: TGTGCCAGCAGCTTAGCCTCCGGGAACACTGAAGCTTTCTTT. Residues: CASSLASGNTEAFF.

Details on this clone: The sample has other DNA sequences that encode this CDR3 too. The chain combines TRBV27 with TRBJ1-1; D gene unclear. The CDR3 totals 13 residues. The ends were cut back, 8 bases at V and 4 bases at J, with 14 bases in the middle. Germline CDR1 and CDR2: MNHEY and SMNVEV (reference sequence). The CDR3: CASRVTGFTEAFF. The CDR3 region has the DNA TGTGCCAGCCGGGTGACGGGGTTCACTGAAGCTTTCTTT.

The chain joins TRBV27 to TRBJ2-7; 11 nucleotides align to TRBD1. Trimming removed 5 bases from V and 6 bases from J; junction bases left unmatched: 6. This CDR3 comprises 14 residues. The germline V gene has CDR1 MNHEY and CDR2 SMNVEV (reference sequence). The CDR3 loop is CASSLLGQGAEQYF. The CDR3 DNA reads TGTGCCAGCAGTCTACTAGGACAGGGGGCCGAGCAGTACTTC.